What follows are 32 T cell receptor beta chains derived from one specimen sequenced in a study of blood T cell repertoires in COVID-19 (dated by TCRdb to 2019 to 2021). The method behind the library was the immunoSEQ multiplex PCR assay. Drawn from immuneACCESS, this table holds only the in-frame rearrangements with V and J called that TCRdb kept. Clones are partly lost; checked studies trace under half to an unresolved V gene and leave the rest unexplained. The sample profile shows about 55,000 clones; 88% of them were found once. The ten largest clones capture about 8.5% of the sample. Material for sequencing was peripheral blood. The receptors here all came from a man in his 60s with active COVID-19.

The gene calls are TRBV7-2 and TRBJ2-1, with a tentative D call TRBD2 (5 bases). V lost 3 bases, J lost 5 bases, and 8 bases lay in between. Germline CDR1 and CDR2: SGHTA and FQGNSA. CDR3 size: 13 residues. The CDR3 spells CASSLTGNNEQFF. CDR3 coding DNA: TGTGCCAGCAGCTTGACGGGGAACAATGAGCAGTTCTTC.

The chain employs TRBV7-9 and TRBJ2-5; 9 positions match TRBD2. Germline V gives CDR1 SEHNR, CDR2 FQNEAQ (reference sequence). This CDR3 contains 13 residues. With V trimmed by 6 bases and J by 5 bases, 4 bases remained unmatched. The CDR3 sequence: CASRIAGVETQYF. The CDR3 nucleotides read TGTGCCAGCAGGATAGCGGGAGTGGAGACCCAGTACTTC.

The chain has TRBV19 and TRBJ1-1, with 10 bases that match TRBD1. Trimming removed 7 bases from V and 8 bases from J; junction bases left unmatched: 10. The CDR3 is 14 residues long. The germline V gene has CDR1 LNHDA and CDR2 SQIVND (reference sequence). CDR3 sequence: CASTWTGGDWEAFF. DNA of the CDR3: TGTGCCAGTACCTGGACAGGGGGGGACTGGGAAGCTTTCTTT.

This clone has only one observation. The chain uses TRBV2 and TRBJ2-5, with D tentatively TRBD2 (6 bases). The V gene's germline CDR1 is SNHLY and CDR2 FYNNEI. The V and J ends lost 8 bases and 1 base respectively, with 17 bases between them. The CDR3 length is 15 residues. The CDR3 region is CASSFTLAPQETQYF. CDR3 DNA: TGTGCCAGCTCCTTCACCCTAGCGCCCCAAGAGACCCAGTACTTC.

The CDR3 protein is CASSLDPGLTDTQYF. CDR3 sequence (DNA): TGCGCCAGCAGCTTGGATCCAGGGCTTACAGATACGCAGTATTTT. This chain connects TRBV5-1 to TRBJ2-3, with D possibly being TRBD1 (5 bases). The CDR3 is 15 residues long. From germline, CDR1 is SGHRS and CDR2 YFSETQ. Trimming stripped 0 bases from V and 3 bases from J, with 11 bases between.

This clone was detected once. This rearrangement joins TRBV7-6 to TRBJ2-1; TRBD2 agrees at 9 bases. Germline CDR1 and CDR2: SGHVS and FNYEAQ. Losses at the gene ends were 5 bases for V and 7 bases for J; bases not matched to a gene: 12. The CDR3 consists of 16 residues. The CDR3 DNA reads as TGTGCCAGCAGCATTAATAGCGGGAGTCTTTATAATGAGCAGTTCTTC. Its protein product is CASSINSGSLYNEQFF.

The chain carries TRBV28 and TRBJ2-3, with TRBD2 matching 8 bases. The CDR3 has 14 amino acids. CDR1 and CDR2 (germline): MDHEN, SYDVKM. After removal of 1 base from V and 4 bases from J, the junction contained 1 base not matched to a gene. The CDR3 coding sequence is TGTGCCAGCAGTTTATCAGCGGGGGCAGATACGCAGTATTTT. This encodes CASSLSAGADTQYF.

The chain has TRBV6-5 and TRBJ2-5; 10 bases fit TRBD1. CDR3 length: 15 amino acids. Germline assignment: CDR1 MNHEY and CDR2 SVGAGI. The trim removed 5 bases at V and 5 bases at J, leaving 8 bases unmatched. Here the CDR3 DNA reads TGTGCCAGCAGTCCCGGGACAGGGGTTGGGGAGACCCAGTACTTC. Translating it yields CASSPGTGVGETQYF.

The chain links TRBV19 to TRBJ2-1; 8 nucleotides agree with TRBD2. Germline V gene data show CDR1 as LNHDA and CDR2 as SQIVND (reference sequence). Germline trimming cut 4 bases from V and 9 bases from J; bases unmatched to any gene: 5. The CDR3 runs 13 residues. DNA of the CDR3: TGTGCCAGTAGTAGCACGGGAGGGCTTGAGCAGTTCTTC. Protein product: CASSSTGGLEQFF.

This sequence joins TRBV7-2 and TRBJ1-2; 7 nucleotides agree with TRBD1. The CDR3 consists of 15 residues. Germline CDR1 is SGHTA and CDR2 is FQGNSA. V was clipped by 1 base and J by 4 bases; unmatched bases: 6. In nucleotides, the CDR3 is TGTGCCAGCAGCTTAGTCGTGAGACAGGGCTATGGCTACACCTTC. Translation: CASSLVVRQGYGYTF.

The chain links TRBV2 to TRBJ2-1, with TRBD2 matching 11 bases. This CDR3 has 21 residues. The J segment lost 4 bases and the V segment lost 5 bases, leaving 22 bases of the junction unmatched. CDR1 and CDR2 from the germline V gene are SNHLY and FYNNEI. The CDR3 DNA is TGTGCCAGCAGTTCCCCAGGGGGCGGGGAAACTAGCGGGAGATCATACAATGAGCAGTTCTTC. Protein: CASSSPGGGETSGRSYNEQFF.

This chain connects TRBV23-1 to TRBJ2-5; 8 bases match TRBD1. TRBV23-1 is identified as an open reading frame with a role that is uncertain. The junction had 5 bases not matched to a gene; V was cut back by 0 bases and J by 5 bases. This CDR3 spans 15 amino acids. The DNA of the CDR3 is TGCGCCAGCAGTCAATCAACAGGGGGGTGTGAGACCCAGTACTTC. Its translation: CASSQSTGGCETQYF.

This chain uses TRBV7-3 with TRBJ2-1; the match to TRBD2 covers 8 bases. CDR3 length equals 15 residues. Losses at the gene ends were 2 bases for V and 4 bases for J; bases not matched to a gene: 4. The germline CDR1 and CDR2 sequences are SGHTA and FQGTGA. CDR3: CASSLGVAGYNEQFF. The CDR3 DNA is TGTGCCAGCAGCTTAGGGGTAGCGGGATACAATGAGCAGTTCTTC. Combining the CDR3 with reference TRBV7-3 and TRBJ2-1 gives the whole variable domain GAGVSQTPSNKVTEKGKYVELRCDPISGHTALYWYRQSLGQGPEFLIYFQGTGAADDSGLPNDRFFAVRPEGSVSTLKIQRTERGDSAVYLCASSLGVAGYNEQFFGPGTRLTVL.

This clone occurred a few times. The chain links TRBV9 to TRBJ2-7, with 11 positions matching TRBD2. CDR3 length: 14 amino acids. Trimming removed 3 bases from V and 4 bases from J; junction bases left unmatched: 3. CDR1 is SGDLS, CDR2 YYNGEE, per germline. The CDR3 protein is CASSAGTSGYEQYF. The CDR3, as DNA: TGTGCCAGCAGCGCTGGGACTAGCGGTTACGAGCAGTACTTC.

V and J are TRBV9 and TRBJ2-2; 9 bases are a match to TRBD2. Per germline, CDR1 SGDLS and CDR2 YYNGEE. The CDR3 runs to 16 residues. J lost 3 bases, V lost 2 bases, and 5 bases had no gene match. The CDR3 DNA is TGTGCCAGCAGCGTTATAGCGGGAGCCGACACCGGGGAGCTGTTTTTT. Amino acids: CASSVIAGADTGELFF.

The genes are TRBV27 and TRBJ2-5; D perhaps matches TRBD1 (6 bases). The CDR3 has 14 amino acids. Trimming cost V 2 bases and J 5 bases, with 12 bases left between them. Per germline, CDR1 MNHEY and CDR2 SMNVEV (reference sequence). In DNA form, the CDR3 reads TGTGCCAGCAGTTTAGGATGGGGGCGGGAGACCCAGTACTTC. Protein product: CASSLGWGRETQYF.

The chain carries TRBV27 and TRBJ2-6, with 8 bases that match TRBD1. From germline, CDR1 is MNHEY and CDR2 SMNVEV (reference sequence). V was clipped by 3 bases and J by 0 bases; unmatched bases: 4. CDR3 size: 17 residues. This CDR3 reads CASSLATGVSGANVLTF. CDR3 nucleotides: TGTGCCAGCAGTTTGGCGACAGGGGTCTCTGGGGCCAACGTCCTGACTTTC.

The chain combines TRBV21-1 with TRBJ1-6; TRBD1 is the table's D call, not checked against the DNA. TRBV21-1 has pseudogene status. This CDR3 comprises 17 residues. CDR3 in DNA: TGTGCCAGCAGCAAAGATTCCTTGCAGGGGTTTCATTCACCCCTCCACTTT. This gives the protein CASSKDSLQGFHSPLHF.

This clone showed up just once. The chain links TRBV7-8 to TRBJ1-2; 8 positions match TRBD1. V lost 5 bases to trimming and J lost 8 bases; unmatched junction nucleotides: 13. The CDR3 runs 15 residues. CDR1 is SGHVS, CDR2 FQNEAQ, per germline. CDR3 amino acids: CASSLRTGQARGYTF. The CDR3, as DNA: TGTGCCAGCAGCCTACGGACAGGGCAGGCTAGGGGCTACACCTTC.

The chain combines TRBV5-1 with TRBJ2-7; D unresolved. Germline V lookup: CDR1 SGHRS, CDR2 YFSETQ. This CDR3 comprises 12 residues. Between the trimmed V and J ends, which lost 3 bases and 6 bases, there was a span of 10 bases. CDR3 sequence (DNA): TGCGCCAGCAGCTCCCTTTCGAGCGAGCAGTACTTC. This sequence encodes CASSSLSSEQYF.

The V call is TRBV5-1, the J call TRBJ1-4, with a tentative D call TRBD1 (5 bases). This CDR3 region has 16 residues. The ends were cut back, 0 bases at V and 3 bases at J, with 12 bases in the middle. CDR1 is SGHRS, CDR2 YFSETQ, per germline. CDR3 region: CASSLALGLANEKLFF. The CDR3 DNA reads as TGCGCCAGCAGCTTGGCCTTGGGGCTGGCTAATGAAAAACTGTTTTTT.

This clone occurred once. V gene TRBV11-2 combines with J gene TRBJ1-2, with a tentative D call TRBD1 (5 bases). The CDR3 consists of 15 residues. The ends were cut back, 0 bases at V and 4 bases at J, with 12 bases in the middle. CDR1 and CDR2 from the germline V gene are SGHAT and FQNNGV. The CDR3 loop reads CASSLESSGGYGYTF. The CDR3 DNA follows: TGTGCCAGCAGCTTAGAGTCCTCCGGGGGCTATGGCTACACCTTC.

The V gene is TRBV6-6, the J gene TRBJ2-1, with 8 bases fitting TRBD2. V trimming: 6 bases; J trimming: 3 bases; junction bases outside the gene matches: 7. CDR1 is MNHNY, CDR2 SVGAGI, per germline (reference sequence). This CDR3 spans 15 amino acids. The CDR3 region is CASRAPGLDYNEQFF. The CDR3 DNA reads TGTGCCAGCAGGGCCCCGGGACTAGACTACAATGAGCAGTTCTTC.

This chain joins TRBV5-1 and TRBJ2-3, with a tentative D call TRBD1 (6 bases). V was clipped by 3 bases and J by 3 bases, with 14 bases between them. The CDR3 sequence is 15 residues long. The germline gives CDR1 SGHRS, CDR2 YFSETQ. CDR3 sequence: CASSWGQQGTDTQYF. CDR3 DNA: TGCGCCAGCAGCTGGGGACAACAGGGTACAGATACGCAGTATTTT.

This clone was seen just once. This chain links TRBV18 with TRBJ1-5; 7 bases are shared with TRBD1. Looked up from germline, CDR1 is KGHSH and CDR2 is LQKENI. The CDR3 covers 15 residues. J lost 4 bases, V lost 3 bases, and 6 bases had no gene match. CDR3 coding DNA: TGTGCCAGCTCACCCGGGAGACAGGGAAATCAGCCCCAGCATTTT. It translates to CASSPGRQGNQPQHF.

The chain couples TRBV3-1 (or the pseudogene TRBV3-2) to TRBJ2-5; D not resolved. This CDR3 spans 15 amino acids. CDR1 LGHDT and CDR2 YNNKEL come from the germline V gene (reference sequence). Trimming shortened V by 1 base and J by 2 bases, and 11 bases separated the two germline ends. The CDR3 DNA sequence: TGTGCCAGCAGCCAAGTCTTCGTACAGCAAGAGACCCAGTACTTC. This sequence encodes CASSQVFVQQETQYF.

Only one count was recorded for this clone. The CDR3 DNA sequence: TGTGCCAGCAGCTCCCTCGGGATAGCGGGAGGGCATACGCAGTATTTT. Its protein product is CASSSLGIAGGHTQYF. V gene TRBV7-3 combines with J gene TRBJ2-3; TRBD2 aligns across 11 bases. J lost 7 bases, V lost 4 bases, and 10 bases had no gene match. The germline V gene encodes CDR1 SGHTA and CDR2 FQGTGA. This CDR3 spans 16 amino acids.

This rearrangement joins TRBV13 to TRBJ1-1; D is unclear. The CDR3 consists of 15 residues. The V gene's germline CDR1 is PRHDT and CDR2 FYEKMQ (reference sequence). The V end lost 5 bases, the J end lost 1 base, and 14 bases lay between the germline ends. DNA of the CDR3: TGTGCCAGCAGCCCAACCGGGTCAACGAACACTGAAGCTTTCTTT. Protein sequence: CASSPTGSTNTEAFF.

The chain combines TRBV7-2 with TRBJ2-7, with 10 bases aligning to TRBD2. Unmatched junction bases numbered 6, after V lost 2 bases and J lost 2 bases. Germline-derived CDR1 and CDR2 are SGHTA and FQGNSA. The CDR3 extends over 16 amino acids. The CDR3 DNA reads TGTGCCAGCAGCTTAATAGCGGGAGGTACCGCCTACGAGCAGTACTTC. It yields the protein CASSLIAGGTAYEQYF.

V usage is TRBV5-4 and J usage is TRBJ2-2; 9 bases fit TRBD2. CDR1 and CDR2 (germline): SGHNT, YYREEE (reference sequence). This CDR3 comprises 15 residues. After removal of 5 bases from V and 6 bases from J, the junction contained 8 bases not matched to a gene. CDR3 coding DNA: TGTGCCAGCAGACCCGGGACTAGCTTCCCCGGGGAGCTGTTTTTT. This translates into CASRPGTSFPGELFF.

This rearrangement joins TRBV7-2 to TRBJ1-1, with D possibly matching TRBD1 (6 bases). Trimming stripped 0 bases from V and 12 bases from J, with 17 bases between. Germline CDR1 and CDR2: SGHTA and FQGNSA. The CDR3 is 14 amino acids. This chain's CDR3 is CASSLALIGQRSFF. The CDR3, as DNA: TGTGCCAGCAGCTTAGCGCTAATAGGACAGAGGTCTTTCTTT.

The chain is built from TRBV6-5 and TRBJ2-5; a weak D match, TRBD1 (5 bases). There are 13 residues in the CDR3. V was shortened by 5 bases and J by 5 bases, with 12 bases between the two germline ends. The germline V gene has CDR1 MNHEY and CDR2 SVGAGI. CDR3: CASSIQGRETQYF. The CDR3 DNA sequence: TGTGCCAGCAGTATCCAGGGCCGGGAGACCCAGTACTTC.